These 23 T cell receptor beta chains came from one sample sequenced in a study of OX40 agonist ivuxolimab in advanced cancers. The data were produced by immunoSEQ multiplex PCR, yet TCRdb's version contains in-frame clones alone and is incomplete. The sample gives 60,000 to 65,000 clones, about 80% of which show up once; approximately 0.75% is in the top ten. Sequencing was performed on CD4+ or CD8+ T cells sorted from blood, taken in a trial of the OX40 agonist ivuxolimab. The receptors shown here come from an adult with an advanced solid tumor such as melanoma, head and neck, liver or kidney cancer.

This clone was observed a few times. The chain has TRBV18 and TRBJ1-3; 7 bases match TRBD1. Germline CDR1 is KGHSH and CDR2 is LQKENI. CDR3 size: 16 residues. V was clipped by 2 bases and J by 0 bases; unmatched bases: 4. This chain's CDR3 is CASSPNRGNSGNTIYF. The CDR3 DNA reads TGTGCCAGCTCACCAAACAGGGGAAACTCTGGAAACACCATATATTTT. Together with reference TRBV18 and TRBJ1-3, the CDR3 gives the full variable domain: NAGVMQNPRHLVRRRGQEARLRCSPMKGHSHVYWYRQLPEEGLKFMVYLQKENIIDESGMPKERFSAEFPKEGPSILRIQQVVRGDSAAYFCASSPNRGNSGNTIYFGEGSWLTVV.

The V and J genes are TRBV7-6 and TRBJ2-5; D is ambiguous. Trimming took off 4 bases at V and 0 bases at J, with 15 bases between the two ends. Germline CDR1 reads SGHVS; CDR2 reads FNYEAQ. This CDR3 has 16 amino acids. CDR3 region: CASSSFPPSYQETQYF. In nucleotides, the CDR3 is TGTGCCAGCAGCTCCTTCCCCCCGTCCTACCAAGAGACCCAGTACTTC. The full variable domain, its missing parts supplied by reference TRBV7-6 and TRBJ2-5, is GAGVSQSPRYKVTKRGQDVALRCDPISGHVSLYWYRQALGQGPEFLTYFNYEAQQDKSGLPNDRFSAERPEGSISTLTIQRTEQRDSAMYRCASSSFPPSYQETQYFGPGTRLLVL.

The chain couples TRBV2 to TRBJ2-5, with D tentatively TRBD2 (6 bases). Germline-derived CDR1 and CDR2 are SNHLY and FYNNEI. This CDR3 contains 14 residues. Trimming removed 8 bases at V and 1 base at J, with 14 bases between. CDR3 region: CASHWTTIQETQYF. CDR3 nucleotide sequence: TGTGCCAGCCATTGGACTACCATCCAAGAGACCCAGTACTTC.

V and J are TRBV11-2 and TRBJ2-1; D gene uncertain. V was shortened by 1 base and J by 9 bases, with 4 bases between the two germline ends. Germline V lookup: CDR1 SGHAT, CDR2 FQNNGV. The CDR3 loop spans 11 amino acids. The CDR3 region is CASSLATEQFF. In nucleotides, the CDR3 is TGTGCCAGCAGCTTAGCAACTGAGCAGTTCTTC.

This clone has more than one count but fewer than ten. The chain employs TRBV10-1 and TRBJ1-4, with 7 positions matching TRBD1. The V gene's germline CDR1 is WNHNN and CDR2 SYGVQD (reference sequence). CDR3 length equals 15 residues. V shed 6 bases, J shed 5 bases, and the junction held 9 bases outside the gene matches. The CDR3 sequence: CASRGTVRDNEKLFF. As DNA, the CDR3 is TGCGCCAGCAGGGGGACAGTTCGGGACAATGAAAAACTGTTTTTT.

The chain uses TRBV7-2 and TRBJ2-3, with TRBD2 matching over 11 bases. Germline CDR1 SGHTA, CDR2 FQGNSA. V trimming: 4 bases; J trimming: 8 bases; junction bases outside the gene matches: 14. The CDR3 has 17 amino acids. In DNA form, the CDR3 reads TGTGCCAGCAGCTCACAGCTTACTAGCGGGGGACGTGGTACGCAGTATTTT. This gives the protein CASSSQLTSGGRGTQYF.

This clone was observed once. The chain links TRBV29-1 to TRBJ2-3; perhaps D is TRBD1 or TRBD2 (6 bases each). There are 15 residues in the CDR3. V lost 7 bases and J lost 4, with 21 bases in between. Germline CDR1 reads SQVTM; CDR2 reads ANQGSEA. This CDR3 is CSELSGDFFADTQYF. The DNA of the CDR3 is TGCAGCGAGCTATCAGGGGACTTTTTTGCAGATACGCAGTATTTT.

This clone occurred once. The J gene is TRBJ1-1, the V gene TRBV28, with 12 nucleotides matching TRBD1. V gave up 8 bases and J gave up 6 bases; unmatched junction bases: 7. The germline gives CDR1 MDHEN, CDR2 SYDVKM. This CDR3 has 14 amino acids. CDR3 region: CASGTGGSVPEAFF. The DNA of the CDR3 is TGTGCCAGCGGGACAGGGGGCTCGGTCCCTGAAGCTTTCTTT.

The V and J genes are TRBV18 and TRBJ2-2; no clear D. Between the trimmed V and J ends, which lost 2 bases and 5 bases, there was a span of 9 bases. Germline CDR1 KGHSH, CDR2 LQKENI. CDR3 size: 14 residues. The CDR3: CASSPWRGTGELFF. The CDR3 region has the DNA TGTGCCAGCTCACCATGGAGAGGAACCGGGGAGCTGTTTTTT.

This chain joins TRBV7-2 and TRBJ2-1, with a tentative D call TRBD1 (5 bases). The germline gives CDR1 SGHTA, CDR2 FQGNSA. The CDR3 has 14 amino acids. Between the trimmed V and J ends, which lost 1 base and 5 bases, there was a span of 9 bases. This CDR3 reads CASSLGAGNNEQFF. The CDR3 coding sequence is TGTGCCAGCAGCTTAGGCGCAGGGAACAATGAGCAGTTCTTC.

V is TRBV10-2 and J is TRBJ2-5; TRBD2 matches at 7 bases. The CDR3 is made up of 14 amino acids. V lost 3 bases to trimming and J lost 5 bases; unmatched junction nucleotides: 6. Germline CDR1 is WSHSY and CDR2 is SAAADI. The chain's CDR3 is CASSDLAASETQYF. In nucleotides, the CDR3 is TGCGCCAGCAGTGACCTAGCGGCAAGTGAGACCCAGTACTTC.

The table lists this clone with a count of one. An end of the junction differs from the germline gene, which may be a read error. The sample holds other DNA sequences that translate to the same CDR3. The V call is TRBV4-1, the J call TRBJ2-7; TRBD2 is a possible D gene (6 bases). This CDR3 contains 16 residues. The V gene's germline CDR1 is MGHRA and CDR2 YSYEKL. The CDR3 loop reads CASSQAPGLIGHEQYF. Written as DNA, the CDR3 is TGCGCTAGCAGCCAAGCCCCGGGACTTATTGGCCACGAGCAGTACTTC.

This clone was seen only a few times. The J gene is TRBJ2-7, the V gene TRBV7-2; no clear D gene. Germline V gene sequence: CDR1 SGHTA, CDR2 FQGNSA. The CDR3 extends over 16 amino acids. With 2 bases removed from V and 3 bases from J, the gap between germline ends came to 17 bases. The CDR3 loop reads CASSLLQDGAGYEQYF. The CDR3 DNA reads TGTGCCAGCAGCTTACTCCAGGACGGCGCCGGCTACGAGCAGTACTTC.

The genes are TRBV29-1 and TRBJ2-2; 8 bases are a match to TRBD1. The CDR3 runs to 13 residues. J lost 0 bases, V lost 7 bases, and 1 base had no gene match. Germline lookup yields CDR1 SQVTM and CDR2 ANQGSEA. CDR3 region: CSGRGPNTGELFF. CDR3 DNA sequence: TGCAGCGGCAGGGGGCCGAACACCGGGGAGCTGTTTTTT.

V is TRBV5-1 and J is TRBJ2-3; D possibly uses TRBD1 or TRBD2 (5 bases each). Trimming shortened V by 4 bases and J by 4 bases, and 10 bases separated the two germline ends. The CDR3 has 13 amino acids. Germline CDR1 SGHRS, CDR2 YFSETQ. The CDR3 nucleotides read TGCGCCAGCAGCCCGGGACCATCAGATACGCAGTATTTT. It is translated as CASSPGPSDTQYF.

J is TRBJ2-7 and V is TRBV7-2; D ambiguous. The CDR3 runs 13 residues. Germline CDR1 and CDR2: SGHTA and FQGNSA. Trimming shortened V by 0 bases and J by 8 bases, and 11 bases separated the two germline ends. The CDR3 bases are TGTGCCAGCAGCTTAGCGGGCCCCTCCCAGCAGTACTTC. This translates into CASSLAGPSQQYF.

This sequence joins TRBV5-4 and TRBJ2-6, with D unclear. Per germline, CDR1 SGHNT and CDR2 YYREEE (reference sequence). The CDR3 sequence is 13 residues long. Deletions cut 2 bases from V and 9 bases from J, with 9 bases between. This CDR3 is CASSFQHGNVLTF. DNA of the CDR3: TGTGCCAGCAGCTTCCAGCATGGCAACGTCCTGACTTTC.

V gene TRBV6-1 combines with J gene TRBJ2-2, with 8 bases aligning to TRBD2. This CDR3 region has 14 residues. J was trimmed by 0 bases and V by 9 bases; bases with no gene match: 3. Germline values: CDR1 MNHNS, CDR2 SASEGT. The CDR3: CASRSGANTGELFF. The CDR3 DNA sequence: TGTGCCAGTCGTAGCGGGGCGAACACCGGGGAGCTGTTTTTT.

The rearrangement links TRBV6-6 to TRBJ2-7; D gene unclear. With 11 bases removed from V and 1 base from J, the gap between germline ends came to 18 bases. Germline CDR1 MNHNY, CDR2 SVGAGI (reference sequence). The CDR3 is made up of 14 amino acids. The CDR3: CASKGGIGSYEQYF. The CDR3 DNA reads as TGTGCCTCCAAAGGTGGGATTGGGTCCTACGAGCAGTACTTC.

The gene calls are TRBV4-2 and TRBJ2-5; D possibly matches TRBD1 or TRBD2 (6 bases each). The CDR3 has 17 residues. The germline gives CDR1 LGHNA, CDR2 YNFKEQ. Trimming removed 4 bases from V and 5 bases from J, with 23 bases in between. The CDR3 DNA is TGTGCCAGCAGCCCAACCGGGGGCGGGGCGAGAGGGGAGACCCAGTACTTC. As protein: CASSPTGGGARGETQYF.

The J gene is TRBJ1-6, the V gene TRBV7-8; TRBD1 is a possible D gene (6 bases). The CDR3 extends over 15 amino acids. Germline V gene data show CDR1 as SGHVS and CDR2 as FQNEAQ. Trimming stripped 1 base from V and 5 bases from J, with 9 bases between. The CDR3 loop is CASSLGAGDNSPLHF. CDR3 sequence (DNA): TGTGCCAGCAGCTTAGGTGCAGGGGATAATTCACCCCTCCACTTT.

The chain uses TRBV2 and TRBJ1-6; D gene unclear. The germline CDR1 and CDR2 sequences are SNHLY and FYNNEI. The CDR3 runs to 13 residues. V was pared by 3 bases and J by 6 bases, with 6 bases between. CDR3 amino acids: CASSDPINSPLHF. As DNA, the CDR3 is TGTGCCAGCAGTGACCCTATTAATTCACCCCTCCACTTT. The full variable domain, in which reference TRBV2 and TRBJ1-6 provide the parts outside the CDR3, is EPEVTQTPSHQVTQMGQEVILRCVPISNHLYFYWYRQILGQKVEFLVSFYNNEISEKSEIFDDQFSVERPDGSNFTLKIRSTKLEDSAMYFCASSDPINSPLHFGNGTRLTVT.

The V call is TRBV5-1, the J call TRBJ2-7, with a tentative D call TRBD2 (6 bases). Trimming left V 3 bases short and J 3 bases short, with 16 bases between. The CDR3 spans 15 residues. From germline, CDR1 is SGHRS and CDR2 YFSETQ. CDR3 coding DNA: TGCGCCAGCAGCTCCGGGGGAGCGGGCCTCTACGAGCAGTACTTC. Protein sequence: CASSSGGAGLYEQYF.